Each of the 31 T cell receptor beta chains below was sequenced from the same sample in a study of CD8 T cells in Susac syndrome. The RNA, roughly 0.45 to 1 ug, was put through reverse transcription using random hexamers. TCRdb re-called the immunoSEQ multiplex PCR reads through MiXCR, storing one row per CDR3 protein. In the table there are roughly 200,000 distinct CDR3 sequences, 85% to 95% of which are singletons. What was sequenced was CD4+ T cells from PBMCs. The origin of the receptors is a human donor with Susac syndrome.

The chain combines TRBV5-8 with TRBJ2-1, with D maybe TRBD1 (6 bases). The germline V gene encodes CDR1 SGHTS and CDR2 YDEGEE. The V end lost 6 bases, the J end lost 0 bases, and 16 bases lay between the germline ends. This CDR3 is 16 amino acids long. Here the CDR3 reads CASNLVIGGSYNEQFF. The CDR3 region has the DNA TGTGCCAGCAATTTAGTCATAGGGGGCTCCTACAATGAGCAGTTCTTC.

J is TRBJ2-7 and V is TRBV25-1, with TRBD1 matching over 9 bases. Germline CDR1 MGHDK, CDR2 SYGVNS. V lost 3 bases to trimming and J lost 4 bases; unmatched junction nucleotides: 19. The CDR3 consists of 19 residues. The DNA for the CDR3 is TGTGCCAGCAGTGACACCCAGTCCCCCCGGGACAGGGACCCTTACGAGCAGTACTTC. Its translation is CASSDTQSPRDRDPYEQYF.

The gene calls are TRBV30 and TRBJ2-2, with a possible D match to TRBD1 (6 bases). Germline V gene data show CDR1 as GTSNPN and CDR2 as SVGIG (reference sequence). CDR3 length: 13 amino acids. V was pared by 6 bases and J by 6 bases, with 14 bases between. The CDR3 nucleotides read TGTGCCTGCCGACGCACAGGGCCCGGGGAGCTGTTTTTT. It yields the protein CACRRTGPGELFF.

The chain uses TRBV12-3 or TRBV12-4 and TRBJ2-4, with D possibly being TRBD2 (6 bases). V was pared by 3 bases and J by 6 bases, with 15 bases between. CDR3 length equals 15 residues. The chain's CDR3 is CASSFGGVQRNIQYF. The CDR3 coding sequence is TGTGCCAGCAGTTTTGGAGGGGTCCAAAGAAACATTCAGTACTTC.

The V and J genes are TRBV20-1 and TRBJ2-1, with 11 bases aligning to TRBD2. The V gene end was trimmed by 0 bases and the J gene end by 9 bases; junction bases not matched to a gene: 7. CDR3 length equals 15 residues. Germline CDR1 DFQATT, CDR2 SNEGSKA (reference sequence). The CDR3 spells CSARDFSGGAREQFF. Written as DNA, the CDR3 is TGCAGTGCTAGAGATTTTAGCGGGGGGGCACGTGAGCAGTTCTTC.

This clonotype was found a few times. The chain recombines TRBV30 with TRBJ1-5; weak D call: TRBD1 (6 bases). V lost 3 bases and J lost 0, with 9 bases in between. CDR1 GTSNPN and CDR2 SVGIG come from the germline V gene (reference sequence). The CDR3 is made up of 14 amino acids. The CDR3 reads CAWRDSYSNQPQHF. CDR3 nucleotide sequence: TGTGCCTGGAGGGACAGCTATAGCAATCAGCCCCAGCATTTT.

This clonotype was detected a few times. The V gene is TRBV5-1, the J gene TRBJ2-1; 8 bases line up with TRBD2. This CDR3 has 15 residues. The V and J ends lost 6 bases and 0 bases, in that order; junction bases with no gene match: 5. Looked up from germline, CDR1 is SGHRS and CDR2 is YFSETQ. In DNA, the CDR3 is TGCGCCAGCAATTCGGGGGGGAGCTCCTACAATGAGCAGTTCTTC. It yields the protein CASNSGGSSYNEQFF.

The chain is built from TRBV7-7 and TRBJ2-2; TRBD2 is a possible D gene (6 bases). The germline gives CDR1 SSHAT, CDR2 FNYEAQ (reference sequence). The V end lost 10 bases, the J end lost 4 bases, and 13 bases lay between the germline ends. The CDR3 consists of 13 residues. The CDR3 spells CATPAGPTGELFF. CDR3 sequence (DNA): TGTGCCACCCCCGCGGGGCCCACCGGGGAGCTGTTTTTT.

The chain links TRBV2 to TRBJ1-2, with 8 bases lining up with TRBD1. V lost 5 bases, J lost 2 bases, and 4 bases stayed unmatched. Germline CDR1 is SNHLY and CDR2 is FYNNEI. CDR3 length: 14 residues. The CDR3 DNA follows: TGTGCCAGCAGTATGCGACAGGGGAACTATGGCTACACCTTC. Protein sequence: CASSMRQGNYGYTF.

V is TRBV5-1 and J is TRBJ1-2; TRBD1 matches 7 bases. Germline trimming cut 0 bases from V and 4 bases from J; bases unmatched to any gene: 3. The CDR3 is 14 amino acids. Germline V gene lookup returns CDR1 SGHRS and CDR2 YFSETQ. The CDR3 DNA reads TGCGCCAGCAGCTTGGCGGGGGACAGCTATGGCTACACCTTC. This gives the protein CASSLAGDSYGYTF.

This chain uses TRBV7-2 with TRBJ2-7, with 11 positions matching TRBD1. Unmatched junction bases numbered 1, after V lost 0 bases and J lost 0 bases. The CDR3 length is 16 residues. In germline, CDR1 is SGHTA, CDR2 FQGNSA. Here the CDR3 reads CASSLAGTGGSYEQYF. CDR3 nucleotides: TGTGCCAGCAGCTTAGCCGGGACAGGGGGCTCCTACGAGCAGTACTTC. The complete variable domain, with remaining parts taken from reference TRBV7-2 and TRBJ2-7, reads GAGVSQSPSNKVTEKGKDVELRCDPISGHTALYWYRQSLGQGLEFLIYFQGNSAPDKSGLPSDRFSAERTGGSVSTLTIQRTQQEDSAVYLCASSLAGTGGSYEQYFGPGTRLTVT.

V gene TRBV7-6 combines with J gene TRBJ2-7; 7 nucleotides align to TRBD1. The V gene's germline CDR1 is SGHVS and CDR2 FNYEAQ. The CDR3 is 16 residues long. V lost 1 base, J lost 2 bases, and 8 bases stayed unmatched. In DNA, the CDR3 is TGTGCCAGCAGCTTAGTATCCGCAGGGGGAACCTACGAGCAGTACTTC. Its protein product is CASSLVSAGGTYEQYF.

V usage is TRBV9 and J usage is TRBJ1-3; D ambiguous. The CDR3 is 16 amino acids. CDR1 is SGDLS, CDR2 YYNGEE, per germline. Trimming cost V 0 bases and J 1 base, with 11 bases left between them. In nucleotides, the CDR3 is TGTGCCAGCAGCGTAGGGGATGCTTCGTCTGGAAACACCATATATTTT. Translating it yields CASSVGDASSGNTIYF.

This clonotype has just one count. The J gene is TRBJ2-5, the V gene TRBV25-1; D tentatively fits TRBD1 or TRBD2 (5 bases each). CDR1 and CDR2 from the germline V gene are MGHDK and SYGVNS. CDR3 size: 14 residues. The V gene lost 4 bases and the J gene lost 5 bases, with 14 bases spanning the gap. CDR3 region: CASSAMAGTETQYF. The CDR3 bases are TGTGCCAGCAGTGCGATGGCAGGGACGGAGACCCAGTACTTC.

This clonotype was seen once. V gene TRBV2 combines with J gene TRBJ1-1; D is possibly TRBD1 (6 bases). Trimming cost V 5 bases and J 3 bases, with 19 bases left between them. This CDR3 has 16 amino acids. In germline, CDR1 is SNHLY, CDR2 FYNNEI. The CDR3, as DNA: TGTGCCAGCAGTCCGGACGGGAGGGGGTTCGACACTGAAGCTTTCTTT. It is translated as CASSPDGRGFDTEAFF.

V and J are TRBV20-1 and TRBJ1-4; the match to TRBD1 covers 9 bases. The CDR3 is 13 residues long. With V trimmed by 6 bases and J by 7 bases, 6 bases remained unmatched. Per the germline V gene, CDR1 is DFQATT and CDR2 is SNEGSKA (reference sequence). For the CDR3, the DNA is TGCAGTGCAATCCGGGACAGGGTTGAAAAACTGTTTTTT. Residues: CSAIRDRVEKLFF.

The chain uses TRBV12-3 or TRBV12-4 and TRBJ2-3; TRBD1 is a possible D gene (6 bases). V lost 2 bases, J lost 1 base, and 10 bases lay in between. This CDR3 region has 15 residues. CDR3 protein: CASSLNRARTDTQYF. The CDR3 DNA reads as TGTGCCAGCAGTTTAAACAGGGCCCGCACAGATACGCAGTATTTT.

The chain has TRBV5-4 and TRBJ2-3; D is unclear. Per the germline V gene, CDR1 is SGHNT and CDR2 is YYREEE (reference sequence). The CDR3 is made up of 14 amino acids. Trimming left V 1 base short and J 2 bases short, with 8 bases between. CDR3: CASSLRVDTDTQYF. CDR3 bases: TGTGCCAGCAGCTTGAGGGTTGACACAGATACGCAGTATTTT.

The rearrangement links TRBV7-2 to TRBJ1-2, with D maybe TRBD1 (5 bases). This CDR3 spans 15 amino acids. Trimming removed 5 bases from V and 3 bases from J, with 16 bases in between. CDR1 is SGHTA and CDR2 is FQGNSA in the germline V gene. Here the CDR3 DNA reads TGTGCCAGCAGCCCCCCCGGGAGGGGCTACTATGGCTACACCTTC. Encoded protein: CASSPPGRGYYGYTF.

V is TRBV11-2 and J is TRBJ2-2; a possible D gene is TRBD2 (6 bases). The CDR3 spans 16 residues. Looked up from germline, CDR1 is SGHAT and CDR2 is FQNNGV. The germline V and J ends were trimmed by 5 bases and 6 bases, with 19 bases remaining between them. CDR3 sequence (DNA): TGTGCCAGCAGCCCCCCATCGGGGGTGTGGCCCGGGGAGCTGTTTTTT. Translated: CASSPPSGVWPGELFF.

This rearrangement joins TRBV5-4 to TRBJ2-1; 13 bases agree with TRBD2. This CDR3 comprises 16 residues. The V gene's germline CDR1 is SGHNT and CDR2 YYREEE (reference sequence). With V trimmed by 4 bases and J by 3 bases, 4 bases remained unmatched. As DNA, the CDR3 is TGTGCCAGCAGCCTAGGACTAGCGGGGGACTACAATGAGCAGTTCTTC. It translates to CASSLGLAGDYNEQFF.

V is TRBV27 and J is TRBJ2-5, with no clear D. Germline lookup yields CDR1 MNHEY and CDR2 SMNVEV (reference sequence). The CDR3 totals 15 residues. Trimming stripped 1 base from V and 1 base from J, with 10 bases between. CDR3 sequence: CASSLFARLQETQYF. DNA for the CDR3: TGTGCCAGCAGTTTATTCGCCAGGCTCCAAGAGACCCAGTACTTC.

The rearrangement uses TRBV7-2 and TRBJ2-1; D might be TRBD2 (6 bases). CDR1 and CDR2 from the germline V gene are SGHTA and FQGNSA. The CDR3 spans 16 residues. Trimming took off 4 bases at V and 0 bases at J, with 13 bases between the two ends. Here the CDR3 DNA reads TGTGCCAGCAGCTCGGGACTGGCAAGCTCCTACAATGAGCAGTTCTTC. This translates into CASSSGLASSYNEQFF. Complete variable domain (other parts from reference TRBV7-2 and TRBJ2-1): GAGVSQSPSNKVTEKGKDVELRCDPISGHTALYWYRQSLGQGLEFLIYFQGNSAPDKSGLPSDRFSAERTGGSVSTLTIQRTQQEDSAVYLCASSSGLASSYNEQFFGPGTRLTVL.

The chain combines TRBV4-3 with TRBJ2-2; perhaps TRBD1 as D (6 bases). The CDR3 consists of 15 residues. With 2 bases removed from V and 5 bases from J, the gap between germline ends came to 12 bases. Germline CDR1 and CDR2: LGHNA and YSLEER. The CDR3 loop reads CASSQYGTHTGELFF. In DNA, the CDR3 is TGCGCCAGCAGCCAATACGGGACACATACCGGGGAGCTGTTTTTT.

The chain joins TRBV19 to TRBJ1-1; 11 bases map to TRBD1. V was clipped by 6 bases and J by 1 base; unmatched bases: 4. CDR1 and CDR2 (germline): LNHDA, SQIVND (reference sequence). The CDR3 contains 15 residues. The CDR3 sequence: CASRFGTGGNTEAFF. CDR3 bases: TGTGCCAGTAGGTTCGGGACAGGGGGGAACACTGAAGCTTTCTTT.

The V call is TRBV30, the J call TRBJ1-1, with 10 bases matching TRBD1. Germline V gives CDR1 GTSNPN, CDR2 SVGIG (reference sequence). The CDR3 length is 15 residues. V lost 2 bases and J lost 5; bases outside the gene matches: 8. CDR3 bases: TGTGCCTGGAGTCGGTGGACAGGGGGAAGAACTGAAGCTTTCTTT. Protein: CAWSRWTGGRTEAFF.

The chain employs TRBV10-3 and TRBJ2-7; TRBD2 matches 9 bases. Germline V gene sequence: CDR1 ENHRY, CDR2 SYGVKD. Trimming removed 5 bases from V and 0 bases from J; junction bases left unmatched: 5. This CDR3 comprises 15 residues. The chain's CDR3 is CAISTRAGGSYEQYF. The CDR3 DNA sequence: TGTGCCATCAGTACGAGAGCGGGGGGCTCCTACGAGCAGTACTTC.

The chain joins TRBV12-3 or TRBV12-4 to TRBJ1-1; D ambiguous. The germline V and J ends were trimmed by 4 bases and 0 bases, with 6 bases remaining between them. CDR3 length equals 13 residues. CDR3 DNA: TGTGCCAGCAGTTACCACATGAACACTGAAGCTTTCTTT. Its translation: CASSYHMNTEAFF.

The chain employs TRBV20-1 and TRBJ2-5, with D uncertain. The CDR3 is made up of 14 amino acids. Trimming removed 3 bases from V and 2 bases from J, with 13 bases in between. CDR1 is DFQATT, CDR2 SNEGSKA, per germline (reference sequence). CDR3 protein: CSASPLDLQETQYF. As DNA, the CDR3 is TGCAGTGCTAGCCCCCTGGACCTTCAAGAGACCCAGTACTTC.

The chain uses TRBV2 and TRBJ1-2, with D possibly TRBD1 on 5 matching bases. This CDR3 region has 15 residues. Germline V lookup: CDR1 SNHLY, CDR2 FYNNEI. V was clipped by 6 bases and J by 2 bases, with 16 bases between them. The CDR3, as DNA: TGTGCCAGCAGATTGGGGAGGGACCCCAACTATGGCTACACCTTC. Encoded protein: CASRLGRDPNYGYTF.

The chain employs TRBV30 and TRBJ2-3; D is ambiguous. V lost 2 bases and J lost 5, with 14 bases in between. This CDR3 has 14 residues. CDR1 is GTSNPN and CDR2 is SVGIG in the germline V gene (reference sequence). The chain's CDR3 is CAWSNDEKGDTQYF. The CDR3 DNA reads TGTGCCTGGAGTAACGATGAAAAGGGAGATACGCAGTATTTT.